This is a list of T cell receptor beta chains from one sample in a study of cytomegalovirus exposure and HLA in healthy donors. Repertoires were generated with immunoSEQ multiplex PCR, while TCRdb's copy carries only in-frame clones and drops some. Seen here are about 200,000 clones, 75% to 85% observed once, and the top ten hold roughly 13%. Sequencing was carried out using PBMCs. These receptors came from a woman in her twenties or thirties in good health and CMV-seropositive. CDR3s include the opening cysteine and the closing phenylalanine or tryptophan. The D gene is left open where the match is weak. Not every row has a clone size; where given, it reads once, few, many or a size class.

CDR3 protein: CASSADRVNTEAFF
CDR3 DNA: TGTGCCAGCAGCGCGGACAGGGTTAACACTGAAGCTTTCTTT
J gene: TRBJ1-1
V gene: TRBV7-8
D gene: TRBD1
clone size: NA

CDR3 protein: CAWSRLAGTYEQYF
CDR3 DNA: TGTGCCTGGAGCCGACTAGCGGGGACTTACGAGCAGTACTTC
J gene: TRBJ2-7
V gene: TRBV30
D gene: TRBD2
clone size: NA

CDR3 protein: CASSTLGTGGYEQYF
CDR3 DNA: TGTGCCAGCAGCACCCTTGGGACAGGGGGTTACGAGCAGTACTTC
J gene: TRBJ2-7
V gene: TRBV28
D gene: TRBD1
clone size: NA

CDR3 protein: CASSRASYGYTF
CDR3 DNA: TGTGCCAGCAGCAGGGCGTCCTATGGCTACACCTTC
J gene: TRBJ1-2
V gene: TRBV25-1
D gene: NA
clone size: NA

CDR3 protein: CASKIGTGQETQYF
CDR3 DNA: TGTGCCAGCAAGATAGGGACAGGCCAAGAGACCCAGTACTTC
J gene: TRBJ2-5
V gene: TRBV6-6
D gene: TRBD1
clone size: NA

CDR3 protein: CASSYSIQVSYNEQFF
CDR3 DNA: TGTGCCAGCAGTTACTCGATACAGGTCTCCTACAATGAGCAGTTCTTC
J gene: TRBJ2-1
V gene: TRBV6-6
D gene: NA
clone size: NA

CDR3 protein: CASSPSESVPTEAFF
CDR3 DNA: TGTGCCAGCTCACCTTCAGAATCTGTCCCCACTGAAGCTTTCTTT
J gene: TRBJ1-1
V gene: TRBV18
D gene: NA
clone size: NA

CDR3 protein: CALTPRTIVETQYF
CDR3 DNA: TGTGCCTTAACTCCGCGGACAATTGTGGAGACCCAGTACTTC
J gene: TRBJ2-5
V gene: TRBV30
D gene: NA
clone size: NA

CDR3 protein: CASSYGTGSYGYTF
CDR3 DNA: TGTGCCAGCAGTTACGGGACAGGGAGCTATGGCTACACCTTC
J gene: TRBJ1-2
V gene: TRBV6-6
D gene: TRBD1
clone size: few

CDR3 protein: CASSFTPGFRDTQYF
CDR3 DNA: TGTGCCAGCAGTTTTACTCCAGGGTTCAGGGATACGCAGTATTTT
J gene: TRBJ2-3
V gene: TRBV28
D gene: NA
clone size: once

CDR3 protein: CASSTLSSSYEQYF
CDR3 DNA: TGTGCCAGCTCGACTCTATCCTCCTCCTACGAGCAGTACTTC
J gene: TRBJ2-7
V gene: TRBV25-1
D gene: NA
clone size: NA

CDR3 protein: CASSVAPSGTYEQYF
CDR3 DNA: TGTGCCAGCAGCGTAGCGCCTAGCGGGACTTACGAGCAGTACTTC
J gene: TRBJ2-7
V gene: TRBV9
D gene: TRBD2
clone size: NA

CDR3 protein: CASSYLESNEQFF
CDR3 DNA: TGTGCCAGCAGTTACCTAGAATCGAATGAGCAGTTCTTC
J gene: TRBJ2-1
V gene: TRBV27
D gene: NA
clone size: NA

CDR3 protein: CASSLEGAEGYTF
CDR3 DNA: TGTGCCAGCAGCTTAGAGGGGGCAGAGGGCTACACCTTC
J gene: TRBJ1-2
V gene: TRBV7-3
D gene: TRBD1
clone size: NA

CDR3 protein: CAWSVRGNTEAFF
CDR3 DNA: TGTGCCTGGAGTGTACGGGGGAACACTGAAGCTTTCTTT
J gene: TRBJ1-1
V gene: TRBV30
D gene: NA
clone size: few

CDR3 protein: CATSRERFSEAFF
CDR3 DNA: TGTGCCACCAGCAGAGAGCGGTTTTCTGAAGCTTTCTTT
J gene: TRBJ1-1
V gene: TRBV15
D gene: NA
clone size: NA

CDR3 protein: CASSLGQGIGNEQFF
CDR3 DNA: TGCGCCAGCAGCTTAGGACAGGGGATCGGTAATGAGCAGTTCTTC
J gene: TRBJ2-1
V gene: TRBV5-1
D gene: TRBD1
clone size: NA

CDR3 protein: CASTRTSEQYF
CDR3 DNA: TGTGCCAGCACCAGGACTTCCGAGCAGTACTTC
J gene: TRBJ2-7
V gene: TRBV2
D gene: NA
clone size: few

CDR3 protein: CASSTRVGLATNEQFF
CDR3 DNA: TGTGCCAGCAGCACAAGAGTGGGACTAGCGACCAATGAGCAGTTCTTC
J gene: TRBJ2-1
V gene: TRBV7-8
D gene: TRBD2
clone size: NA

CDR3 protein: CASSYSGGSLTFF
CDR3 DNA: TGTGCCAGCAGTTACTCGGGAGGCTCCTTAACTTTCTTT
J gene: TRBJ1-1
V gene: TRBV6-5
D gene: NA
clone size: NA

CDR3 protein: CATSRDLFRGTNYGYTF
CDR3 DNA: TGTGCCACCAGCAGAGATCTCTTCAGGGGAACTAACTATGGCTACACCTTC
J gene: TRBJ1-2
V gene: TRBV15
D gene: NA
clone size: NA

CDR3 protein: CASSSPGISTDTQYF
CDR3 DNA: TGTGCCAGCAGTTCCCCAGGGATTAGCACAGATACGCAGTATTTT
J gene: TRBJ2-3
V gene: TRBV11-2
D gene: NA
clone size: many

CDR3 protein: CATSRQGSGQPQHF
CDR3 DNA: TGTGCCACCAGCAGACAGGGGAGCGGTCAGCCCCAGCATTTT
J gene: TRBJ1-5
V gene: TRBV15
D gene: NA
clone size: NA

CDR3 protein: CASKRGRGSGANVLTF
CDR3 DNA: TGTGCCAGCAAGAGGGGGCGAGGCTCTGGGGCCAACGTCCTGACTTTC
J gene: TRBJ2-6
V gene: TRBV28
D gene: TRBD1
clone size: NA